Described below is a single T cell receptor (beta chain) sequence and its context. The data are from a study of blood T cells in healthy people across ages. Through a sample-barcoded 5' primer and a J-beta primer mix, a second PCR was run for 7 to 11 cycles. TCRdb called the 5' RACE reads again in MiXCR, with one record for every CDR3 protein. The sample yields around 790,000 distinct CDR3 sequences, 44% seen once. Trimming pared 8 bases from V and 1 base from J, leaving 19 bases between. From germline, CDR1 is MNHEY and CDR2 SVGEGT. This CDR3 spans 16 amino acids. The sample was blood. This sequence originates from a man in his 60s in good health. The rearrangement uses TRBV6-2 or TRBV6-3 and TRBJ2-3; TRBD2 might be the D (7 bases). The CDR3 bases are TGTGCCAGCGCTTACCTCCGGGGGGCCGGCACAGATACGCAGTATTTT. It translates to CASAYLRGAGTDTQYF.